This T cell receptor beta chain comes out of a study of T cell responses to AZD1222 COVID-19 vaccine. Study summary: Both about-4-week and about-12-week second-dose recipients were combined. General observations from the study: The donors showed a predominance of white British ancestry and of females, with possible underestimation of clonal diversity. Repertoires were obtained only post-peak T cell response.

The CDR3 runs to 14 residues. Between the trimmed V and J ends, which lost 6 bases and 4 bases, there was a span of 15 bases. Germline V CDR1 and CDR2: SNHLY, FYNNEI. Clones were sequenced by immunoSEQ multiplex PCR, and TCRdb holds only the in-frame ones, with some missing. This sample has 150,000 to 200,000 clones; around nine tenths occur once, and the top ten carry more than 1.5%. Regarding this clone: Its antigen is undetermined.

The material sequenced was peripheral blood, taken on day 0 of AZD1222 vaccination. The source of this sequence is an adult in good health. The V gene is TRBV2, the J gene TRBJ2-5, with D possibly TRBD1 on 6 matching bases. CDR3 sequence reads: CASSVDRSGETQYF. For the CDR3, the DNA is TGTGCCAGCAGCGTAGACAGGTCCGGAGAGACCCAGTACTTC. The full variable domain, its missing parts supplied by reference TRBV2 and TRBJ2-5, is EPEVTQTPSHQVTQMGQEVILRCVPISNHLYFYWYRQILGQKVEFLVSFYNNEISEKSEIFDDQFSVERPDGSNFTLKIRSTKLEDSAMYFCASSVDRSGETQYFGPGTRLLVL.